The sequence of this T cell receptor (beta chain) was determined in a study of vaccination effects on CD4 cells after COVID-19. This clone turned up a few times. No antigen is known for it. CDR3 length: 16 residues. V was pared by 0 bases and J by 7 bases, with 15 bases between. The germline V gene encodes CDR1 KGHSY and CDR2 FQNENV. Produced via immunoSEQ multiplex PCR; TCRdb's table is partial and in-frame only. The table lists about 32,000 clones, 72% of them singletons, with 12% in the top ten. Sequencing followed a ViraFEST assay step that expanded antigen-specific CD4+ T cells with viral peptide pools. Following culture for around 10 days, CD4+ T cells were isolated. Either the BNT162b2 or mRNA-1273 vaccine was given to participants in two doses. Vaccinees lacked prior SARS-CoV-2 infection and tested negative for nucleocapsid antibodies.

The source of this sequence is a human donor who received a COVID-19 vaccine. Sequenced here: CD4+ T cells from PBMCs cultured with HCoV-229E spike peptides, sampled after COVID-19 vaccination. The V call is TRBV16, the J call TRBJ1-4, with a weak D call TRBD1 (6 bases). The CDR3 sequence is CASSQSRGRTTEKLFF. As DNA, the CDR3 is TGTGCCAGCAGCCAATCGCGGGGGCGCACCACTGAAAAACTGTTTTTT.